Each of the 7 T cell receptor beta chains below was sequenced from the same sample in a study of blood T cells in healthy people across ages. Using a J-beta primer mix together with a sample-barcoded 5' primer, a second PCR was run for roughly 6 to 12 cycles. From the 5' RACE reads, TCRdb called clonotypes with MiXCR, one entry per CDR3 protein. Of roughly 2 million distinct CDR3 sequences listed, about 50% were seen once; the top ten hold roughly 2%. The sequenced sample was blood. All receptors derive from a woman aged 35 to 49 in good health.

This chain joins TRBV5-8 and TRBJ2-5, with 12 bases matching TRBD2. This CDR3 is built from 15 residues. Trimming removed 6 bases from V and 5 bases from J; junction bases left unmatched: 8. Per the germline V gene, CDR1 is SGHTS and CDR2 is YDEGEE. This chain's CDR3 is CASTLGLAGMETQYF. The CDR3 DNA follows: TGTGCCAGCACGCTTGGACTAGCGGGGATGGAGACCCAGTACTTC.

This clonotype showed up just a few times. This chain links TRBV7-3 with TRBJ2-3; D possibly corresponds to TRBD2 (7 bases). The V gene's germline CDR1 is SGHTA and CDR2 FQGTGA. The CDR3 runs 14 residues. With 6 bases removed from V and 4 bases from J, the gap between germline ends came to 14 bases. The CDR3 spells CASSGGGSPDTQYF. Written as DNA, the CDR3 is TGTGCCAGCAGTGGCGGGGGCTCCCCAGATACGCAGTATTTT.

This clonotype has only a few counts. The rearrangement joins TRBV20-1 to TRBJ1-2, with D possibly matching TRBD1 (5 bases). Trimming took off 8 bases at V and 3 bases at J, with 13 bases between the two ends. This CDR3 spans 12 amino acids. Germline loops: CDR1 DFQATT, CDR2 SNEGSKA (reference sequence). The CDR3 sequence: CSTPRVDYGYTF. The CDR3 DNA reads as TGCAGTACTCCCAGGGTAGACTATGGCTACACCTTC.

V and J are TRBV11-2 and TRBJ1-4, with D uncertain. Germline loops: CDR1 SGHAT, CDR2 FQNNGV. This CDR3 region has 16 residues. Trimming pared 5 bases from V and 5 bases from J, leaving 18 bases between. CDR3 bases: TGTGCCAGCAGCACCCAAGGGAGGAGGGTAAATGAAAAACTGTTTTTT. Translation gives CASSTQGRRVNEKLFF.

This CDR3 is CSVGLAGVGEQYF. The CDR3 DNA is TGCAGCGTCGGACTAGCGGGGGTTGGTGAGCAGTACTTC. The rearrangement links TRBV29-1 to TRBJ2-4; 13 nucleotides align to TRBD2. With 6 bases clipped from V and 13 bases from J, the junction kept 9 bases outside the gene matches. The CDR3 totals 13 residues. The germline V gene has CDR1 SQVTM and CDR2 ANQGSEA.

The chain joins TRBV3-1 to TRBJ1-1; maybe TRBD1 (5 bases). The germline CDR1 and CDR2 sequences are LGHDT and YNNKEL (reference sequence). CDR3 length: 12 amino acids. V lost 6 bases to trimming and J lost 7 bases, with 12 bases between them. The CDR3 nucleotides are TGTGCCAGCAGGTCGTTCGGGGGTGAAGCTTTCTTT. Its translation is CASRSFGGEAFF. The full variable domain, in which reference TRBV3-1 and TRBJ1-1 provide the parts outside the CDR3, is DTAVSQTPKYLVTQMGNDKSIKCEQNLGHDTMYWYKQDSKKFLKIMFSYNNKELIINETVPNRFSPKSPDKAHLNLHINSLELGDSAVYFCASRSFGGEAFFGQGTRLTVV.

This clonotype was seen once. The chain employs TRBV6-5 and TRBJ1-2, with 9 bases aligning to TRBD1. The CDR3 totals 18 residues. The germline V gene has CDR1 MNHEY and CDR2 SVGAGI. V shed 2 bases and J 4 bases; nucleotides not matched to a gene: 14. CDR3: CASSYIRPGQGFFYGYTF. CDR3 coding DNA: TGTGCCAGCAGTTACATAAGACCGGGACAGGGTTTTTTCTATGGCTACACCTTC.